This is a list of T cell receptor beta chains from one sample in a study of OX40 agonist ivuxolimab in advanced cancers. Clones were sequenced by immunoSEQ multiplex PCR, and TCRdb holds only the in-frame ones, with some missing. The sample shows about 92,000 clones, roughly 93% of them seen only once. This material consisted of CD4+ or CD8+ T cells sorted from blood, taken in a trial of the OX40 agonist ivuxolimab. Receptors were obtained from an adult with an advanced solid tumor such as melanoma, head and neck, liver or kidney cancer. CDR3s leave out the opening cysteine and the closing phenylalanine or tryptophan. A D gene is named only where the DNA matches it firmly. Not all rows give a size; the values are once, few, many and, for expanded clones, a class.

CDR3 protein: ASSLYGRSSYNEQF
D gene: -
clone size: -
V gene: TRBV27
J gene: TRBJ2-1
CDR3 length: 14

CDR3 protein: ASSDSISRTDTQY
D gene: -
clone size: -
V gene: TRBV6-4
J gene: TRBJ2-3
CDR3 length: 13

CDR3 protein: ASSLHRGSTYEQY
D gene: -
clone size: -
V gene: TRBV7-2
J gene: TRBJ2-7
CDR3 length: 13

CDR3 protein: ASSSPRDRVRNEQF
D gene: TRBD1
clone size: -
V gene: TRBV5-6
J gene: TRBJ2-1
CDR3 length: 14

CDR3 protein: ASSLYARGIAGGGEQY
D gene: TRBD2
clone size: -
V gene: TRBV28
J gene: TRBJ2-7
CDR3 length: 16

CDR3 protein: ASRTQGAAGYT
D gene: TRBD1
clone size: -
V gene: TRBV19
J gene: TRBJ1-2
CDR3 length: 11

CDR3 protein: ASSFSDRGSETQY
D gene: TRBD1
clone size: -
V gene: TRBV18
J gene: TRBJ2-5
CDR3 length: 13

CDR3 protein: ASTGTGGQETQY
D gene: TRBD1
clone size: -
V gene: TRBV30
J gene: TRBJ2-5
CDR3 length: 12

CDR3 protein: ASSPRGSGNTIY
D gene: -
clone size: -
V gene: TRBV2
J gene: TRBJ1-3
CDR3 length: 12

CDR3 protein: ASSSGQGNNQPQH
D gene: TRBD1
clone size: -
V gene: TRBV6-5
J gene: TRBJ1-5
CDR3 length: 13

CDR3 protein: ASSLRGQGTEAF
D gene: TRBD1
clone size: -
V gene: TRBV7-2
J gene: TRBJ1-1
CDR3 length: 12

CDR3 protein: ASSLGQGVGTQY
D gene: TRBD1
clone size: -
V gene: TRBV7-2
J gene: TRBJ2-5
CDR3 length: 12

CDR3 protein: ASSHGRAGANVLT
D gene: -
clone size: -
V gene: TRBV7-3
J gene: TRBJ2-6
CDR3 length: 13

CDR3 protein: ASSQGATIAGELF
D gene: TRBD1
clone size: -
V gene: TRBV5-1
J gene: TRBJ2-2
CDR3 length: 13

CDR3 protein: ASSPGPHTDTQY
D gene: -
clone size: once
V gene: TRBV9
J gene: TRBJ2-3
CDR3 length: 12

CDR3 protein: ASSPSGRGGEQY
D gene: -
clone size: few
V gene: TRBV7-2
J gene: TRBJ2-7
CDR3 length: 12

CDR3 protein: ASSDPHGTVYEQY
D gene: TRBD1
clone size: -
V gene: TRBV25-1
J gene: -
CDR3 length: 13

CDR3 protein: ASRRLATTYNEQF
D gene: TRBD2
clone size: -
V gene: TRBV19
J gene: TRBJ2-1
CDR3 length: 13

CDR3 protein: ASKAKEAGKETQY
D gene: -
clone size: once
V gene: TRBV19
J gene: TRBJ2-5
CDR3 length: 13

CDR3 protein: AWSVLSGVYNEQF
D gene: -
clone size: -
V gene: TRBV30
J gene: TRBJ2-1
CDR3 length: 13

CDR3 protein: ASSLEGNTEAF
D gene: -
clone size: -
V gene: TRBV7-9
J gene: TRBJ1-1
CDR3 length: 11

CDR3 protein: ASSFTGFRETQY
D gene: -
clone size: -
V gene: TRBV7-2
J gene: TRBJ2-5
CDR3 length: 12

CDR3 protein: ASSFPSGGRTEAF
D gene: -
clone size: -
V gene: TRBV28
J gene: TRBJ1-1
CDR3 length: 13

CDR3 protein: ASRSGYEQY
D gene: -
clone size: -
V gene: TRBV5-1
J gene: TRBJ2-7
CDR3 length: 9

CDR3 protein: ASSIRLAGGHYNEQF
D gene: TRBD2
clone size: -
V gene: TRBV19
J gene: TRBJ2-1
CDR3 length: 15

CDR3 protein: ASGLPPRTSGSWGTQY
D gene: TRBD2
clone size: once
V gene: TRBV5-8
J gene: TRBJ2-3
CDR3 length: 16

CDR3 protein: ASSTDRMYNEQF
D gene: -
clone size: -
V gene: TRBV5-4
J gene: TRBJ2-1
CDR3 length: 12

CDR3 protein: ASSLGMGGGQETQY
D gene: -
clone size: -
V gene: TRBV5-4
J gene: TRBJ2-5
CDR3 length: 14

CDR3 protein: ASSNRMGQVTGELF
D gene: TRBD1
clone size: once
V gene: TRBV27
J gene: TRBJ2-2
CDR3 length: 14

CDR3 protein: ASSELGELF
D gene: -
clone size: once
V gene: TRBV28
J gene: TRBJ2-2
CDR3 length: 9

CDR3 protein: ASSAQEPDTQY
D gene: -
clone size: -
V gene: TRBV6-1
J gene: TRBJ2-3
CDR3 length: 11

CDR3 protein: ASSVTSGDTDTQY
D gene: TRBD2
clone size: -
V gene: TRBV9
J gene: TRBJ2-3
CDR3 length: 13

CDR3 protein: ASSVGTGTGNTIY
D gene: TRBD1
clone size: -
V gene: TRBV2
J gene: TRBJ1-3
CDR3 length: 13

CDR3 protein: ASSQETGRKAF
D gene: -
clone size: -
V gene: TRBV28
J gene: TRBJ1-1
CDR3 length: 11

CDR3 protein: ASSLGIRSNTGELF
D gene: -
clone size: -
V gene: TRBV5-1
J gene: TRBJ2-2
CDR3 length: 14

CDR3 protein: ASSWDREGYT
D gene: TRBD1
clone size: -
V gene: TRBV5-6
J gene: TRBJ1-2
CDR3 length: 10

CDR3 protein: ASSSSGSSYNEQF
D gene: TRBD2
clone size: -
V gene: TRBV9
J gene: TRBJ2-1
CDR3 length: 13

CDR3 protein: ASRGEVHGYT
D gene: -
clone size: few
V gene: TRBV2
J gene: TRBJ1-2
CDR3 length: 10

CDR3 protein: ASSSSLQGALNTEAF
D gene: TRBD1
clone size: -
V gene: TRBV7-8
J gene: TRBJ1-1
CDR3 length: 15

CDR3 protein: ATSREGDYGYT
D gene: -
clone size: -
V gene: TRBV15
J gene: TRBJ1-2
CDR3 length: 11

CDR3 protein: ASSPGDGDYGYT
D gene: -
clone size: once
V gene: TRBV7-2
J gene: TRBJ1-2
CDR3 length: 12

CDR3 protein: SARKNTEAF
D gene: -
clone size: -
V gene: TRBV20-1
J gene: TRBJ1-1
CDR3 length: 9

CDR3 protein: ASSSRRALTDTQY
D gene: -
clone size: -
V gene: TRBV13
J gene: TRBJ2-3
CDR3 length: 13

CDR3 protein: ASSLGVGGAAGELF
D gene: -
clone size: -
V gene: TRBV7-3
J gene: TRBJ2-2
CDR3 length: 14

CDR3 protein: ASTPTGVVMSRNQPQH
D gene: TRBD1
clone size: -
V gene: TRBV28
J gene: TRBJ1-5
CDR3 length: 16